This is a list of T cell receptor beta chains from one sample in a study of cytomegalovirus exposure and HLA in healthy donors. Sequenced by immunoSEQ multiplex PCR; TCRdb stores in-frame clones only, minus some. The table shows 250,000 to 350,000 clones, with 75% to 90% occurring only once. The sequenced sample consisted of PBMCs. Every receptor here comes from a man aged 35-49 years in good health and CMV-seropositive. Each CDR3 is given with its conserved first and last residue. Fields, in order: D gene, V gene, J gene, clone size, CDR3 protein, CDR3 DNA. A D gene is named only where the DNA matches it firmly. Clone size appears in some rows only: once, few, many, or a class for an expanded clone.

d_call: TRBD2; v_call: TRBV5-4; j_call: TRBJ2-7; clone_size: NA; cdr3_aa: CASSSVTGTSGRYEQYF; cdr3_nt: TGTGCCAGCAGCTCAGTAACCGGGACTAGCGGGAGGTACGAGCAGTACTTC
d_call: TRBD2; v_call: TRBV4-3; j_call: TRBJ2-1; clone_size: NA; cdr3_aa: CASSERASSSGAGYNEQFF; cdr3_nt: TGCGCCAGCAGCGAACGGGCTTCTTCTAGCGGGGCGGGGTACAATGAGCAGTTCTTC
d_call: NA; v_call: TRBV7-9; j_call: TRBJ2-1; clone_size: NA; cdr3_aa: CASSKHVDEQFF; cdr3_nt: TGTGCCAGCAGCAAGCACGTAGATGAGCAGTTCTTC
d_call: NA; v_call: TRBV28; j_call: TRBJ1-4; clone_size: NA; cdr3_aa: CASSPTTARADEKLFF; cdr3_nt: TGTGCCAGCAGTCCAACGACAGCTCGGGCCGATGAAAAACTGTTTTTT
d_call: TRBD1; v_call: TRBV7-8; j_call: TRBJ1-5; clone_size: NA; cdr3_aa: CASSLPDRVQPQHF; cdr3_nt: TGTGCCAGCAGCTTACCTGACAGGGTACAGCCCCAGCATTTT
d_call: NA; v_call: TRBV2; j_call: TRBJ1-1; clone_size: few; cdr3_aa: CASSMDRMNTEAFF; cdr3_nt: TGTGCCAGCAGTATGGACAGAATGAACACTGAAGCTTTCTTT
d_call: TRBD2; v_call: TRBV29-1; j_call: TRBJ2-3; clone_size: NA; cdr3_aa: CSVGPLAGLSTDTQYF; cdr3_nt: TGCAGCGTTGGCCCACTAGCGGGACTGAGCACAGATACGCAGTATTTT
d_call: TRBD2; v_call: TRBV4-3; j_call: TRBJ2-3; clone_size: NA; cdr3_aa: CASSQDRTGLAYTDTQYF; cdr3_nt: TGCGCCAGCAGCCAAGACAGGACGGGACTAGCGTACACAGATACGCAGTATTTT
d_call: TRBD2; v_call: TRBV27; j_call: TRBJ2-7; clone_size: NA; cdr3_aa: CASRYSSPIAGTYEQYF; cdr3_nt: TGTGCCAGCCGCTATTCCTCCCCGATAGCGGGAACCTACGAGCAGTACTTC
d_call: TRBD2; v_call: TRBV5-1; j_call: TRBJ2-2; clone_size: NA; cdr3_aa: CASSSLAANTGELFF; cdr3_nt: TGCGCCAGCAGCTCGCTAGCGGCGAACACCGGGGAGCTGTTTTTT
d_call: NA; v_call: TRBV5-1; j_call: TRBJ2-2; clone_size: once; cdr3_aa: CASSVGIPINTGELFF; cdr3_nt: TGCGCCAGCAGCGTCGGGATACCAATTAACACCGGGGAGCTGTTTTTT